These T cell receptor beta chains were read from a single sample in a study of T cells in Graves' hyperthyroidism and ophthalmopathy. MiXCR, run by TCRdb on the multiplex PCR reads, gives a single entry per CDR3 protein. The sample has around 690,000 distinct CDR3 sequences, roughly 20% seen once. The sample taken for sequencing was blood. The receptors shown here come from a man between 25 and 39 years old with Graves' ophthalmopathy. CDR3s include the opening cysteine and the closing phenylalanine or tryptophan. The order of the fields is J gene, CDR3 length, V gene, CDR3 protein.

TRBJ1-2,14,TRBV27,CASSFSSDSYGYTF
TRBJ1-3,13,TRBV28,CASATGPGNTIYF
TRBJ1-5,15,TRBV9,CASSGTGGEYQPQHF
TRBJ1-5,14,TRBV6-1,CASWTAYSNQPQHF
TRBJ2-4,13,TRBV20-1,CSASDRGRDIQYF
TRBJ1-5,15,TRBV2,CASSEARTGNQPQHF
TRBJ2-3,14,TRBV11-3,CASSPRGAADTQYF
TRBJ2-7,14,TRBV5-1,CASSSTGVSYEQYF
TRBJ2-7,15,TRBV10-3,CAISETSGGPYEQYF
TRBJ2-1,15,TRBV28,CASSPPGARNNEQFF
TRBJ2-2,18,TRBV2,CASSELTSAGGNTGELFF
TRBJ1-1,13,TRBV2,CASSGLGNTEAFF
TRBJ2-7,13,TRBV30,CAWSAGGLYEQYF
TRBJ2-2,15,TRBV28,CASSPQGAGTGELFF
TRBJ2-5,15,TRBV7-9,CASTSPRTGSETQYF
TRBJ1-5,15,TRBV19,CASSIGAGSNQPQHF
TRBJ2-1,15,TRBV12-3/TRBV12-4,CASSKPGNSVNEQFF
TRBJ2-1,15,TRBV28,CASSAPGDSYNEQFF
TRBJ2-1,14,TRBV19,CASSTGTSVNEQFF
TRBJ2-3,15,TRBV9,CASSVGPSSTDTQYF
TRBJ2-2,13,TRBV11-2,CASRPDGTGELFF
TRBJ2-5,12,TRBV3-1,CASRDREETQYF
TRBJ2-1,17,TRBV9,CASSPSKRPNSYNEQFF
TRBJ1-3,10,TRBV2,CASIYDTIYF
TRBJ2-5,12,TRBV20-1,CSASVLQETQYF
TRBJ1-2,15,TRBV30,CAWSTGGGGNYGYTF
TRBJ2-7,13,TRBV4-1,CASSHGGAGEQYF
TRBJ1-2,14,TRBV7-9,CASSLGAEGYGYTF